Below, one TCR beta chain is given with its context. The CDR3 totals 15 residues. CDR1 and CDR2 from the germline V gene are MNHEY and SMNVEV (reference sequence). With 6 bases removed from V and 0 bases from J, the gap between germline ends came to 15 bases. Original methodology: Cell counts per sample came from amplifying reference gene primers. Sequenced by immunoSEQ multiplex PCR; TCRdb stores in-frame clones only, minus some. Clone size and the V and J calls come from that table; the DNA yielded D and trimming. The sample consists of roughly 120,000 clones, roughly 85% of them appearing once. This specimen comes from a study of blood T cell repertoires in COVID-19. Overall study context: Acute and convalescent COVID-19 specimens originated in the United States, Italy and Spain. PBMCs, B-cell-depleted T cells, or T cells provided the cDNA or gDNA that made up the material.

Sequenced: peripheral blood. The chain employs TRBV27 and TRBJ2-7; a possible D gene is TRBD2 (5 bases). The clonotype comes from a man aged 35-49 years with acute or convalescent COVID-19. The CDR3 loop reads CASRELLGSSYEQYF. The DNA of the CDR3 is TGTGCCAGCAGAGAATTACTAGGGAGCTCCTACGAGCAGTACTTC.